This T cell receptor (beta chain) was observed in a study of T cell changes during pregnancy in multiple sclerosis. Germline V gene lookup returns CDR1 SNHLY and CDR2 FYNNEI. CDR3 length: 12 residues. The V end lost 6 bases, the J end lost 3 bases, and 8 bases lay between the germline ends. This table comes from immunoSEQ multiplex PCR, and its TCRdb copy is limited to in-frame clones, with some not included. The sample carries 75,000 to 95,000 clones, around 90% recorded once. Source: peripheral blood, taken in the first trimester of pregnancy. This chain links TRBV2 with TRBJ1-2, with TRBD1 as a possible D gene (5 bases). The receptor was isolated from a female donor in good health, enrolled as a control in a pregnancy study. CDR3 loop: CASRDKYYGYTF. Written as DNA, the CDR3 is TGTGCCAGCAGGGACAAATACTATGGCTACACCTTC.